Below, 16 T cell receptor beta chains from the same sample are listed, as sequenced in a study of T cells in Graves' hyperthyroidism and ophthalmopathy. RNA transcripts provided the source from which TCR beta CDR3 regions were amplified. The HTBI set primed first-round TCR CDR3 RT-PCR. Via MiXCR, TCRdb re-called the multiplex PCR reads, giving one row per CDR3 protein. The table has some 270,000 distinct CDR3 sequences, around 24% seen once. Sequencing was carried out using blood. The receptors shown here come from a woman aged 40 to 49 with Graves' ophthalmopathy.

In this sample, this clonotype turned up many times. V usage is TRBV24-1 and J usage is TRBJ2-2, with D possibly matching TRBD2 (5 bases). The germline V gene has CDR1 KGHDR and CDR2 SFDVKD. Trimming removed 3 bases from V and 1 base from J, with 8 bases in between. The CDR3 totals 15 residues. For the CDR3, the DNA is TGTGCCACCAGTGATGTGGGAGTGAACACCGGGGAGCTGTTTTTT. The encoded protein is CATSDVGVNTGELFF.

The chain couples TRBV25-1 to TRBJ2-1; D remains ambiguous. Germline V gene data show CDR1 as MGHDK and CDR2 as SYGVNS. This CDR3 has 13 amino acids. V gave up 4 bases and J gave up 10 bases, with 14 bases separating them. CDR3 in amino acids: CASSANARVEQFF. The CDR3 DNA follows: TGTGCCAGCAGTGCCAATGCCCGAGTGGAGCAGTTCTTC.

Ten or more counts support this clonotype. The rearrangement links TRBV28 to TRBJ1-5; D call uncertain. Trimming removed 3 bases from V and 3 bases from J, with 9 bases in between. The CDR3 runs to 14 residues. Germline V gene data show CDR1 as MDHEN and CDR2 as SYDVKM. CDR3 residues: CASSLGKDNQPQHF. CDR3 bases: TGTGCCAGCAGTTTGGGGAAGGACAATCAGCCCCAGCATTTT.

V is TRBV18 and J is TRBJ1-5, with TRBD1 identical over 9 bases. J was trimmed by 4 bases and V by 2 bases; bases with no gene match: 6. Germline V lookup: CDR1 KGHSH, CDR2 LQKENI. CDR3 size: 16 residues. For the CDR3, the DNA is TGTGCCAGCTCACCAACACGGGACAGGGTTAATCAGCCCCAGCATTTT. Translated: CASSPTRDRVNQPQHF.

This clonotype has ten or more counts. The chain is built from TRBV24-1 and TRBJ2-3; 8 nucleotides match TRBD1. The CDR3 runs 16 residues. Germline V lookup: CDR1 KGHDR, CDR2 SFDVKD. J gave up 4 bases and V 4 bases, and 9 bases lay outside the gene matches. The CDR3 DNA reads TGTGCCACCAGTGACACGAGAAGGACAGGGCCAGATACGCAGTATTTT. Amino acid sequence: CATSDTRRTGPDTQYF.

The chain couples TRBV4-1 to TRBJ1-6; D gene ambiguous. The CDR3 is 15 residues long. Germline assignment: CDR1 MGHRA and CDR2 YSYEKL. The V end lost 5 bases, the J end lost 6 bases, and 14 bases lay between the germline ends. The CDR3 loop is CASSDSAGINSPLHF. The CDR3 nucleotides read TGCGCCAGCAGCGACTCGGCCGGCATTAATTCACCCCTCCACTTT.

At least ten counts were recorded for this clonotype. The chain carries TRBV6-5 and TRBJ2-7, with D perhaps matching TRBD1 (5 bases). Trimming took off 0 bases at V and 3 bases at J, with 9 bases between the two ends. The CDR3 runs 14 residues. Germline V gene data show CDR1 as MNHEY and CDR2 as SVGAGI. The CDR3 reads CASSYSVQGYEQYF. CDR3 DNA sequence: TGTGCCAGCAGTTACTCAGTCCAGGGCTACGAGCAGTACTTC.

Many counts were recorded for this clonotype. The chain uses TRBV9 and TRBJ2-7; a weak D match, TRBD2 (6 bases). CDR3 length: 15 amino acids. Germline V CDR1 and CDR2: SGDLS, YYNGEE. V shed 0 bases and J shed 2 bases, with 12 bases lying between them. The CDR3 loop is CASSVGDWTTYEQYF. CDR3 in DNA: TGTGCCAGCAGCGTAGGGGACTGGACGACCTACGAGCAGTACTTC.

The V call is TRBV6-1, the J call TRBJ2-7; the match to TRBD1 covers 9 bases. The CDR3 runs to 15 residues. Germline V gives CDR1 MNHNS, CDR2 SASEGT. With 7 bases clipped from V and 1 base from J, the junction kept 8 bases outside the gene matches. The CDR3 DNA sequence: TGTGCCAGCACACTATCCGGGACAGGGTCCTACGAGCAGTACTTC. Translating gives CASTLSGTGSYEQYF.

There are a few counts of this clonotype. The chain joins TRBV6-1 to TRBJ1-2, with 9 positions matching TRBD1. Trimming at V came to 4 bases and at J to 5 bases, leaving 8 bases not matched to a gene. This CDR3 region has 15 residues. CDR1 and CDR2 (germline): MNHNS, SASEGT. The CDR3 spells CASSASGTGLYGYTF. The CDR3 DNA is TGTGCCAGCAGTGCCTCCGGGACAGGGTTATATGGCTACACCTTC.

This clonotype appeared many times. The chain employs TRBV3-1 and TRBJ2-5; possible D gene TRBD2, 6 bases. The CDR3 is 15 residues long. Germline CDR1 is LGHDT and CDR2 is YNNKEL (reference sequence). V was trimmed by 4 bases and J by 4 bases, leaving 16 bases between them. In nucleotides, the CDR3 is TGTGCCAGCAGCCTCGTTGTTAGCGGACTAGAGACCCAGTACTTC. This gives the protein CASSLVVSGLETQYF.

At least ten counts were recorded for this clonotype. The J gene is TRBJ1-1, the V gene TRBV3-1, with TRBD1 as a possible D gene (6 bases). The V and J ends lost 4 bases and 4 bases respectively, with 19 bases between them. The CDR3 totals 16 residues. Germline V gene lookup returns CDR1 LGHDT and CDR2 YNNKEL (reference sequence). DNA for the CDR3: TGTGCCAGCAGCCCGGACTCACAGGGTGAGGGCACTGAAGCTTTCTTT. Encoded protein: CASSPDSQGEGTEAFF.

This clonotype was counted many times. This chain joins TRBV20-1 and TRBJ2-7; TRBD2 might be the D (6 bases). CDR1 DFQATT and CDR2 SNEGSKA come from the germline V gene (reference sequence). The CDR3 length is 15 residues. With 0 bases removed from V and 0 bases from J, the gap between germline ends came to 12 bases. The CDR3 loop reads CSARDLSGSSYEQYF. CDR3 DNA: TGCAGTGCTAGAGACCTTAGCGGATCCTCCTACGAGCAGTACTTC.

The CDR3 nucleotides read TGTGCCAGCAGTTTAAGGGGACAGGGGTATGGGGCCAACGTCCTGACTTTC. Its protein product is CASSLRGQGYGANVLTF. This rearrangement joins TRBV12-3 or TRBV12-4 to TRBJ2-6, with 10 bases that match TRBD1. V lost 2 bases and J lost 3; bases outside the gene matches: 4. There are 17 residues in the CDR3.

This clonotype was counted many times. The V gene is TRBV12-3 or TRBV12-4, the J gene TRBJ2-2, with 10 bases matching TRBD2. There are 16 residues in the CDR3. V dropped 8 bases and J dropped 2; count of bases not matched to a gene: 8. CDR3 in amino acids: CASSSLLAGNTGELFF. Written as DNA, the CDR3 is TGTGCCAGCTCCTCACTACTAGCGGGAAACACCGGGGAGCTGTTTTTT.

This clonotype was detected ten times or more. This rearrangement joins TRBV2 to TRBJ2-7, with 12 bases aligning to TRBD1. The V segment lost 7 bases and the J segment 4 bases; nucleotides outside the gene matches: 5. The CDR3 covers 14 residues. CDR1 and CDR2 (germline): SNHLY, FYNNEI. The CDR3 nucleotides are TGTGCCAGCACACGGGACAGGGGGCTGTACGAGCAGTACTTC. Translation gives CASTRDRGLYEQYF.